The T cell receptor (beta chain) described here comes from a study of T cell responses to AZD1222 COVID-19 vaccine. As regards this clone: Its antigen remains unidentified.

CDR1 is LGHDT, CDR2 YNNKEL, per germline (reference sequence). The CDR3 sequence is 13 residues long. V lost 4 bases and J lost 5; bases outside the gene matches: 3. The repertoire was sequenced with immunoSEQ multiplex PCR; TCRdb's copy has only in-frame clones and lacks some. Of 55,000 to 65,000 clones in the sample, roughly 80% were seen once. Overall study results and limits: White British ancestry dominated among donors, who included more females, and clonal diversity was possibly underestimated.

The TCR was taken from an adult who received the AZD1222 COVID-19 vaccine. The sample was peripheral blood, taken 28 days after the second AZD1222 dose. The chain uses TRBV3-1 (or the pseudogene TRBV3-2) and TRBJ2-7; TRBD2 matches 9 bases. The CDR3 DNA sequence: TGTGCCAGCAGCCTTAGCGGGGGTGACGAGCAGTACTTC. Translation gives CASSLSGGDEQYF.